A selection of T cell receptor beta chains follows, all from one sample in a study of blood T cell repertoires in COVID-19. TCRdb keeps only in-frame clones here, not all; method: immunoSEQ multiplex PCR. Seen here are tens of thousands of clones, 77% observed once, and the top ten hold about 39%. The sequenced sample was peripheral blood. The receptors come from a man aged 70 or older with active or convalescent COVID-19. The CDR3 runs from the conserved cysteine through the conserved F or W. D genes are given only for firm matches. Rows may omit the clone size; those that give it use once, few, many or a size class.

V,D,size,J,CDR3,DNA
TRBV29-1,.,.,TRBJ2-7,CSAALSDEQYF,TGCAGCGCTGCCCTAAGCGACGAGCAGTACTTC
TRBV11-3,TRBD1,.,TRBJ2-3,CASSFTGADTQYF,TGTGCCAGCAGCTTCACAGGGGCAGATACGCAGTATTTT
TRBV7-2,.,.,TRBJ2-2,CASSLPNPLTGELFF,TGTGCCAGCAGCCTACCTAATCCCCTGACCGGGGAGCTGTTTTTT
TRBV7-9,.,.,TRBJ2-5,CASSSDTQETQYF,TGTGCCAGCAGCTCGGACACCCAAGAGACCCAGTACTTC
TRBV3-1/TRBV3-2,.,.,TRBJ1-5,CASSQTGNQPQHF,TGTGCCAGCAGCCAGACAGGAAATCAGCCCCAGCATTTT
TRBV5-1,.,few,TRBJ1-3,CASSPLGGSGNTIYF,TGCGCCAGCAGCCCGCTGGGGGGCTCTGGAAACACCATATATTTT
TRBV19,.,.,TRBJ2-1,CASSIAPIQGLSYNEQFF,TGTGCCAGTAGTATAGCGCCTATACAGGGCCTCTCCTACAATGAGCAGTTCTTC
TRBV2,TRBD2,.,TRBJ2-1,CASILAGGGYNEQFF,TGTGCCAGCATTTTAGCGGGAGGGGGCTACAATGAGCAGTTCTTC
TRBV20-1,.,.,TRBJ1-1,CSASLAVEAFF,TGCAGTGCTAGCCTGGCGGTTGAAGCTTTCTTT
TRBV9,TRBD1,.,TRBJ2-3,CASSSRQGARLDTQYF,TGTGCCAGCAGCTCCCGACAGGGGGCGCGATTAGATACGCAGTATTTT
TRBV6-5,TRBD1,once,TRBJ1-2,CASRDRANYGYTF,TGTGCCAGCAGGGACAGGGCGAACTATGGCTACACCTTC
TRBV5-6,TRBD1,.,TRBJ1-5,CASSLQGQGTGQPQHF,TGTGCCAGCAGCTTACAGGGACAGGGGACGGGTCAGCCCCAGCATTTT
TRBV28,TRBD1,few,TRBJ1-4,CASSLRDRGSEKLFF,TGTGCCAGCAGTTTACGGGACAGGGGGAGTGAAAAACTGTTTTTT
TRBV5-1,TRBD2,.,TRBJ2-5,CASSSGAGEGQETQYF,TGCGCCAGCAGCTCCGGAGCGGGAGAGGGTCAAGAGACCCAGTACTTC
TRBV24-1,.,.,TRBJ2-4,CATLDREKNIQYF,TGTGCCACCCTTGACCGGGAGAAAAACATTCAGTACTTC
TRBV7-2,TRBD2,.,TRBJ2-7,CASSLTGGEQYF,TGTGCCAGCAGCTTAACGGGGGGTGAGCAGTACTTC
TRBV9,.,.,TRBJ2-5,CASSVAPSPQETQYF,TGTGCCAGCAGCGTAGCCCCCAGTCCCCAAGAGACCCAGTACTTC
TRBV27,TRBD1,few,TRBJ1-1,CASRRQGSTEAFF,TGTGCCAGCAGAAGACAGGGGTCAACTGAAGCTTTCTTT
TRBV27,.,.,TRBJ1-2,CASSPGLWSGDYGYTF,TGTGCCAGCAGTCCAGGGTTGTGGAGTGGGGACTATGGCTACACCTTC
TRBV9,TRBD1,.,TRBJ1-6,CASSVTGGADNSPLHF,TGTGCCAGCAGCGTGACAGGGGGCGCGGACAATTCACCCCTCCACTTT
TRBV6-2/TRBV6-3,TRBD1,.,TRBJ1-2,CASSFGQGMTYYGYTF,TGTGCCAGCAGTTTTGGACAGGGGATGACCTACTATGGCTACACCTTC
TRBV6-5,TRBD1,.,TRBJ1-2,CASSYSKGQPNYGYTF,TGTGCCAGCAGTTACTCGAAGGGACAGCCCAACTATGGCTACACCTTC
TRBV7-6,TRBD2,.,TRBJ2-1,CASSLAVGGYNEQFF,TGTGCCAGCAGCTTAGCGGTGGGGGGGTACAATGAGCAGTTCTTC
TRBV14,TRBD1,few,TRBJ2-7,CASSQTGWDRAYEQYF,TGTGCCAGCAGCCAAACTGGGTGGGACAGGGCCTACGAGCAGTACTTC
TRBV7-2,.,.,TRBJ2-1,CASSSQGYNEQFF,TGTGCCAGCAGCTCCCAGGGTTACAATGAGCAGTTCTTC
TRBV6-5,.,.,TRBJ1-1,CASSYRGEGWNTEAFF,TGTGCCAGCAGTTACAGAGGAGAGGGTTGGAACACTGAAGCTTTCTTT
TRBV5-1,TRBD1,.,TRBJ2-2,CATGTGGNTGELFF,TGCGCCACCGGGACAGGGGGTAACACCGGGGAGCTGTTTTTT
TRBV19,TRBD2,.,TRBJ2-2,CASSMTGGDTGELFF,TGTGCCAGTAGTATGACGGGAGGAGATACCGGGGAGCTGTTTTTT